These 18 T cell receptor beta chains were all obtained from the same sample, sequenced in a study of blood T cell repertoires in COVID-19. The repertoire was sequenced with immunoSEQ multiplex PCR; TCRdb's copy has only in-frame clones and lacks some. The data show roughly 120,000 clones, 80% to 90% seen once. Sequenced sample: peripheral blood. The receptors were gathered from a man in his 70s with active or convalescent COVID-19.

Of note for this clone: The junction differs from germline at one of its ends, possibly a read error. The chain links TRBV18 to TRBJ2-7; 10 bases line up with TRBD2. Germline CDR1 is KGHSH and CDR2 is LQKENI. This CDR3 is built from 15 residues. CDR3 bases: TGTGCCAGCTCACCGGCTAGCGGGAGCTCCCACGAGCAGTACTTC. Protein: CASSPASGSSHEQYF.

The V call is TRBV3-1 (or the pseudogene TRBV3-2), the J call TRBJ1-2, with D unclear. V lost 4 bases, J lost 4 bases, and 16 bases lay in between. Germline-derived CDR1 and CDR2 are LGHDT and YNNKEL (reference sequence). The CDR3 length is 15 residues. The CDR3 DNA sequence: TGTGCCAGCAGCCTTTTGTCCACTCCCGGCTATGGCTACACCTTC. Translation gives CASSLLSTPGYGYTF.

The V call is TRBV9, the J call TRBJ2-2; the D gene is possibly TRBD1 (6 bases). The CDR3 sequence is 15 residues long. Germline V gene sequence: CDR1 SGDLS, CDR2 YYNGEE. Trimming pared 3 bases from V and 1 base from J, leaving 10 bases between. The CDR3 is CASSARQENTGELFF. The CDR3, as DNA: TGTGCCAGCAGCGCCCGACAGGAGAACACCGGGGAGCTGTTTTTT.

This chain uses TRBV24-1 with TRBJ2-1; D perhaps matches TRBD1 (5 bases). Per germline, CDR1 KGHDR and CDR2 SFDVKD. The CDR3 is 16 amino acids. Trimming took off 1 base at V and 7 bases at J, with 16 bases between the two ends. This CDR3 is CATSDLGLRDKNEQFF. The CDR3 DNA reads TGTGCCACCAGTGATTTAGGGCTCAGGGATAAGAATGAGCAGTTCTTC.

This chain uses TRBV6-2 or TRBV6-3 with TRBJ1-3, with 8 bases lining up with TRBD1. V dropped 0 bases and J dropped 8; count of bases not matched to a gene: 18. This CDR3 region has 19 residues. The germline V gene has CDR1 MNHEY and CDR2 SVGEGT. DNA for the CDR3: TGTGCCAGCAGTTACTCACCCGACAGGGGAGGATCCACGTTGGACACCATATATTTT. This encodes CASSYSPDRGGSTLDTIYF.

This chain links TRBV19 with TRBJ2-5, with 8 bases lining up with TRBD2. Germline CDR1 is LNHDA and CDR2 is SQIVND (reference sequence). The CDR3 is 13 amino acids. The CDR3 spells CAAASGRQETQYF. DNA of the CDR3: TGTGCGGCCGCTAGCGGGCGGCAAGAGACCCAGTACTTC.

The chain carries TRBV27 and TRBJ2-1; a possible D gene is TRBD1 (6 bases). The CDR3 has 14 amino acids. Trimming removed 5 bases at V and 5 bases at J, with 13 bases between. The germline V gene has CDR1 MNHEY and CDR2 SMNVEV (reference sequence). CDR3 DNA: TGTGCCAGCAGTACCTGGACAGTTGACAATGAGCAGTTCTTC. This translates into CASSTWTVDNEQFF.

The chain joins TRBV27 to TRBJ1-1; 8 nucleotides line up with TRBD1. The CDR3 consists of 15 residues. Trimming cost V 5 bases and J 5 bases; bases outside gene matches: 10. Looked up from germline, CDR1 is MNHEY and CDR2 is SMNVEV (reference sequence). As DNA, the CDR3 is TGTGCCAGCAGTCCATACCCCAGGGGGCTAACTGAAGCTTTCTTT. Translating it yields CASSPYPRGLTEAFF.

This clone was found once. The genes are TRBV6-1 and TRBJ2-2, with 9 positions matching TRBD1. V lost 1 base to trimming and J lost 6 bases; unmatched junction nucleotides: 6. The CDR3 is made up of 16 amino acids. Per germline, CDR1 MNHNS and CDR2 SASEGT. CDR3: CASSEDRGLLAGELFF. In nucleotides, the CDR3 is TGTGCCAGCAGTGAAGACAGGGGGCTATTGGCCGGGGAGCTGTTTTTT.

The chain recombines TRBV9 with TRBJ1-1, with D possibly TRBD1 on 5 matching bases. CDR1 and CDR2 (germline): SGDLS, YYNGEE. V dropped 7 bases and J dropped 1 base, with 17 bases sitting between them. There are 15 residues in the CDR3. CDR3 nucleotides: TGTGCCAGCTCCTTAGGGGCGGGGGAGAACACTGAAGCTTTCTTT. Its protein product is CASSLGAGENTEAFF.

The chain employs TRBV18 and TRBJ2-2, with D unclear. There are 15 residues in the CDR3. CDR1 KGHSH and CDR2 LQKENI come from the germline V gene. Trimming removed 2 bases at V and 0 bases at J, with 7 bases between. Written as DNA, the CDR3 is TGTGCCAGCTCACCAATACCAGCGAACACCGGGGAGCTGTTTTTT. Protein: CASSPIPANTGELFF.

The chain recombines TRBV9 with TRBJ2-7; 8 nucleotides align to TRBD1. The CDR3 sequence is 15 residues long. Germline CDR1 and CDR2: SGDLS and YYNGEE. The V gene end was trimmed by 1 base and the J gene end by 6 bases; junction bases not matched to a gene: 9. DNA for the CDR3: TGTGCCAGCAGCGTAAGGGCAGGGGGCGGAGGCGAGCAGTACTTC. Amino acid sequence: CASSVRAGGGGEQYF.

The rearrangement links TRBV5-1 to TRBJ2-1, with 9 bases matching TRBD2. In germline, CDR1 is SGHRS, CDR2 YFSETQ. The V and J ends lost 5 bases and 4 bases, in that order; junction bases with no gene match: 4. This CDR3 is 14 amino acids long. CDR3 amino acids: CASRPGLAYNEQFF. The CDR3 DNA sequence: TGCGCCAGCAGACCGGGACTAGCTTACAATGAGCAGTTCTTC.

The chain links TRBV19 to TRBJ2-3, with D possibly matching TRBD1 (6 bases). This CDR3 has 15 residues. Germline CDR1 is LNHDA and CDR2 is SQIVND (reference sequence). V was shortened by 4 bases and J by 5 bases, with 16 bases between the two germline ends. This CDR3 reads CASSNHRVGLDTQYF. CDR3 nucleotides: TGTGCCAGTAGTAACCACAGGGTTGGGTTAGATACGCAGTATTTT.

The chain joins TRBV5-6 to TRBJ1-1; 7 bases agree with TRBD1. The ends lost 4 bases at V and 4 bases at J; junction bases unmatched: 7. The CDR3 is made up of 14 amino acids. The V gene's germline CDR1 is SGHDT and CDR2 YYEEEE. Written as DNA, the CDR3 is TGTGCCAGCAGCGGCACAGGGGTGACCACTGAAGCTTTCTTT. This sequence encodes CASSGTGVTTEAFF.

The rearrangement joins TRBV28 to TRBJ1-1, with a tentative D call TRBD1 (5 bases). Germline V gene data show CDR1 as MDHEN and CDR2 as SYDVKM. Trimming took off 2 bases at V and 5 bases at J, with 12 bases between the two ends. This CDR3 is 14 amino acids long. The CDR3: CASSLMPGRTEAFF. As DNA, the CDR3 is TGTGCCAGCAGTTTAATGCCAGGGAGGACTGAAGCTTTCTTT.

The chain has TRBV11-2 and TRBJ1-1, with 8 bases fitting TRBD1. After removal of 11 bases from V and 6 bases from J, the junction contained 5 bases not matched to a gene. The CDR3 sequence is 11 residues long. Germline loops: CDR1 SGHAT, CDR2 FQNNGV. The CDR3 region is CACSGGAEAFF. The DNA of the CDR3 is TGTGCCTGCTCAGGGGGCGCTGAAGCTTTCTTT. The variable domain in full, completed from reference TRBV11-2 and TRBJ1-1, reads EAGVAQSPRYKIIEKRQSVAFWCNPISGHATLYWYQQILGQGPKLLIQFQNNGVVDDSQLPKDRFSAERLKGVDSTLKIQPAKLEDSAVYLCACSGGAEAFFGQGTRLTVV.

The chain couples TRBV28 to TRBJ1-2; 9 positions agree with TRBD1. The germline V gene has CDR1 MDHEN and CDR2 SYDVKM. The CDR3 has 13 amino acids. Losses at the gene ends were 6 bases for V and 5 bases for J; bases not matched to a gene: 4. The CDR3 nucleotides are TGTGCCAGCAGGGTACAGGGGGCGTATGGCTACACCTTC. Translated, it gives CASRVQGAYGYTF.